One sample yielded the 8 T cell receptor beta chains listed below, sequenced in a study of regulatory T cells in long-lasting Graves disease. Time point meaning: newly diagnosed GD, antithyroid drugs for less than 3 months. PBMC RNA served as the TCR library source. Arm-PCR of CDR3 regions with iRepertoire HTBI primers generated TCR beta libraries. MiXCR, run by TCRdb on the multiplex PCR reads, gives a single entry per CDR3 protein. The data show hundreds of thousands of distinct CDR3 sequences, around 16% seen once. These data also featured in a second study, about T cells in Graves' hyperthyroidism and ophthalmopathy.

Source: peripheral blood mononuclear cells (PBMCs), taken at new diagnosis, from a patient treated with antithyroid drugs. These receptors originate from a man between 18 and 29 years old with Graves disease.

This clonotype was found many times. V usage is TRBV29-1 and J usage is TRBJ2-7, with 9 positions matching TRBD2. Germline CDR1 reads SQVTM; CDR2 reads ANQGSEA. V gave up 7 bases and J gave up 6 bases; unmatched junction bases: 10. This CDR3 region has 13 residues. The CDR3 bases are TGCAGCGCCAATAGCGGGAGCGGCTCCGAGCAGTACTTC. Protein sequence: CSANSGSGSEQYF.

The chain couples TRBV7-9 to TRBJ1-4; D is unresolved. Germline V gives CDR1 SEHNR, CDR2 FQNEAQ (reference sequence). Trimming pared 5 bases from V and 4 bases from J, leaving 11 bases between. This CDR3 spans 14 amino acids. The CDR3 here is CASSRKGRNEKLFF. The DNA for the CDR3 is TGTGCCAGCAGCCGGAAGGGCCGTAATGAAAAACTGTTTTTT. Full variable domain (outside the CDR3, taken from reference TRBV7-9 and TRBJ1-4): DTGVSQNPRHKITKRGQNVTFRCDPISEHNRLYWYRQTLGQGPEFLTYFQNEAQLEKSRLLSDRFSAERPKGSFSTLEIQRTEQGDSAMYLCASSRKGRNEKLFFGSGTQLSVL.

This clonotype showed up just a few times. The chain uses TRBV5-1 and TRBJ2-5; 7 bases are a match to TRBD2. Germline assignment: CDR1 SGHRS and CDR2 YFSETQ. The J segment lost 5 bases and the V segment lost 2 bases, leaving 6 bases of the junction unmatched. CDR3 size: 14 residues. The CDR3 region has the DNA TGCGCCAGCAGCTTCGGGAGGAGCGGTGAGACCCAGTACTTC. It specifies CASSFGRSGETQYF.

This clonotype has only a few counts. V usage is TRBV6-1 and J usage is TRBJ1-5; maybe TRBD1 (5 bases). The V end was cut by 5 bases, the J end by 5 bases, with 13 bases between. Germline-derived CDR1 and CDR2 are MNHNS and SASEGT. This CDR3 has 14 residues. The chain's CDR3 is CASSPTGPDQPQHF. As DNA, the CDR3 is TGTGCCAGCAGTCCTACAGGACCCGATCAGCCCCAGCATTTT.

This clonotype turned up a few times. The CDR3 loop is CASSRDVAGGLYNEQFF. As DNA, the CDR3 is TGTGCCAGCAGCCGGGATGTAGCGGGAGGCCTCTACAATGAGCAGTTCTTC. The chain couples TRBV3-1 to TRBJ2-1; 10 bases match TRBD2. V lost 4 bases and J lost 3; bases outside the gene matches: 9. The germline gives CDR1 LGHDT, CDR2 YNNKEL (reference sequence). This CDR3 contains 17 residues.

This clonotype was counted many times. The chain uses TRBV30 and TRBJ2-3, with TRBD1 identical over 9 bases. From germline, CDR1 is GTSNPN and CDR2 SVGIG (reference sequence). The CDR3 runs 15 residues. Trimming removed 4 bases from V and 2 bases from J; junction bases left unmatched: 7. The CDR3 DNA follows: TGTGCCTGGATACTGGGACAGGGATACACAGATACGCAGTATTTT. Translation: CAWILGQGYTDTQYF.

This clonotype occurred many times. J is TRBJ2-3 and V is TRBV7-8; no clear D gene. CDR1 is SGHVS and CDR2 is FQNEAQ in the germline V gene. V was pared by 6 bases and J by 8 bases, with 21 bases between. The CDR3 extends over 15 amino acids. The CDR3 bases are TGTGCCAGCAGATCCGGGTCCTCATTAAGAGGTACGCAGTATTTT. The encoded protein is CASRSGSSLRGTQYF.

This rearrangement joins TRBV6-1 to TRBJ2-1; TRBD2 matches at 7 bases. V dropped 5 bases and J dropped 4; count of bases not matched to a gene: 5. Per germline, CDR1 MNHNS and CDR2 SASEGT. The CDR3 extends over 14 amino acids. CDR3 coding DNA: TGTGCCAGCAGTCACGGGACTACTTACAATGAGCAGTTCTTC. Translated: CASSHGTTYNEQFF.